What follows are 26 T cell receptor beta chains derived from one specimen sequenced in a study of blood T cells in healthy people across ages. For the second PCR, which ran for about 6 to 11 cycles, a sample-barcoded 5' primer and a J-beta primer mix were used. MiXCR was run by TCRdb on the 5' RACE reads, yielding one entry per CDR3 protein. This table has some 1.5 million distinct CDR3 sequences, about 28% appearing once. Sequencing was carried out using blood. The receptors here all came from a woman in her twenties or thirties in good health.

This clonotype was observed many times. The rearrangement uses TRBV6-5 and TRBJ2-7; D possibly uses TRBD1 or TRBD2 (5 bases each). The CDR3 covers 15 residues. Between the trimmed V and J ends, which lost 6 bases and 3 bases, there was a span of 18 bases. The germline V gene encodes CDR1 MNHEY and CDR2 SVGAGI. The CDR3 DNA follows: TGTGCCAGCAGCTCCCCATCATGGGGGAGCTACGAGCAGTACTTC. Translating it yields CASSSPSWGSYEQYF.

This clonotype was found many times. The V call is TRBV20-1, the J call TRBJ1-4; D may be TRBD1 (5 bases). The CDR3 runs 13 residues. Germline V gene lookup returns CDR1 DFQATT and CDR2 SNEGSKA (reference sequence). V lost 3 bases and J lost 13, with 18 bases in between. The CDR3 DNA sequence: TGCAGTGCTAGTCCTGCCCAGGGCATCGGACTGTTTTTT. Translation gives CSASPAQGIGLFF.

This clonotype appeared many times. CDR3 coding DNA: TGCAGCGTTTCTAGGGTTCGGTATGGCTACACCTTC. It specifies CSVSRVRYGYTF. V gene TRBV29-1 combines with J gene TRBJ1-2; D ambiguous. This CDR3 contains 12 residues. From germline, CDR1 is SQVTM and CDR2 ANQGSEA. Trimming took off 5 bases at V and 5 bases at J, with 12 bases between the two ends.

This clonotype was counted a few times. In DNA, the CDR3 is TGTGCTAGTGGTTCGCCCGGGACGGCCGACGGTGACTATGGCTACACCTTC. Protein sequence: CASGSPGTADGDYGYTF. V usage is TRBV12-5 and J usage is TRBJ1-2; D might be TRBD1 (5 bases). CDR1 and CDR2 from the germline V gene are LGHNT and FRNRAP. Trimming shortened V by 4 bases and J by 3 bases, and 21 bases separated the two germline ends. CDR3 size: 17 residues.

This clonotype was picked up many times. V gene TRBV7-2 combines with J gene TRBJ2-7; 13 bases are shared with TRBD2. In germline, CDR1 is SGHTA, CDR2 FQGNSA. V lost 6 bases to trimming and J lost 3 bases; unmatched junction nucleotides: 11. CDR3 length: 17 amino acids. The CDR3 bases are TGTGCCAGCAGTTCTCCGGGACTAGCGGGATTAAACTACGAGCAGTACTTC. Translating it yields CASSSPGLAGLNYEQYF.

The chain recombines TRBV27 with TRBJ1-4, with a possible D match to TRBD1 (6 bases). Germline-derived CDR1 and CDR2 are MNHEY and SMNVEV (reference sequence). CDR3 length: 17 amino acids. Trimming cost V 0 bases and J 10 bases, with 21 bases left between them. CDR3 loop: CASSLSPTTYGQIKLFF. CDR3 nucleotide sequence: TGTGCCAGCAGTTTATCCCCTACAACGTACGGACAGATAAAACTGTTTTTT.

This clonotype was recorded at least ten times. The chain couples TRBV5-1 to TRBJ2-5; perhaps TRBD1 as D (5 bases). Germline CDR1 is SGHRS and CDR2 is YFSETQ. V shed 4 bases and J shed 0 bases, with 10 bases lying between them. CDR3 length equals 14 residues. Written as DNA, the CDR3 is TGCGCCAGCAGCGTGTCAGGGTACCAAGAGACCCAGTACTTC. Residues: CASSVSGYQETQYF.

The genes are TRBV29-1 and TRBJ1-4; D is possibly TRBD1 (6 bases). The CDR3 has 16 residues. Germline V gives CDR1 SQVTM, CDR2 ANQGSEA. V lost 4 bases to trimming and J lost 0 bases, with 15 bases between them. DNA of the CDR3: TGCAGCGTTGCTTTAGGCAGGGGTGCAACTAATGAAAAACTGTTTTTT. This encodes CSVALGRGATNEKLFF.

The J gene is TRBJ2-1, the V gene TRBV7-2; 8 nucleotides match TRBD2. The ends lost 1 base at V and 7 bases at J; junction bases unmatched: 9. Germline CDR1 SGHTA, CDR2 FQGNSA. This CDR3 has 16 amino acids. CDR3 region: CASSLVGAGGANEQFF. CDR3 coding DNA: TGTGCCAGCAGCTTAGTAGGGGCGGGAGGCGCGAATGAGCAGTTCTTC.

This clonotype was detected only a few times. One end of the junction does not line up with germline, which may come from a read error. V usage is TRBV18 and J usage is TRBJ2-7, with D hard to call. This CDR3 is 14 amino acids long. Germline CDR1 KGHSH, CDR2 LQKENI. CDR3 DNA: TGTGCCGGCTCACCGCCGACCGCCCCCTCCGAGCAGTACTTC. This encodes CAGSPPTAPSEQYF.

The chain recombines TRBV6-1 with TRBJ2-7, with D perhaps TRBD2 (5 bases). V lost 7 bases, J lost 7 bases, and 23 bases lay in between. Germline V gene lookup returns CDR1 MNHNS and CDR2 SASEGT. The CDR3 totals 15 residues. For the CDR3, the DNA is TGTGCCAGCAACGCCCGGACGGGTAGTCGCGGGGAGCAGTACTTC. This translates into CASNARTGSRGEQYF.

A few counts support this clonotype. The chain is built from TRBV5-1 and TRBJ1-6; D is possibly TRBD1 (6 bases). V was pared by 4 bases and J by 6 bases, with 17 bases between. The V gene's germline CDR1 is SGHRS and CDR2 YFSETQ. The CDR3 consists of 16 residues. The CDR3 loop reads CASSPLADSFNSPLHF. The CDR3 DNA follows: TGCGCCAGCAGCCCTTTGGCGGACAGTTTTAATTCACCCCTCCACTTT.

Only one count was recorded for this clonotype. V is TRBV3-1 and J is TRBJ2-1; 7 bases match TRBD2. The V segment lost 1 base and the J segment 9 bases; nucleotides outside the gene matches: 9. The germline gives CDR1 LGHDT, CDR2 YNNKEL (reference sequence). CDR3 size: 15 residues. The CDR3 region has the DNA TGTGCCAGCAGCCAAGGGACGGGAGGAGGGCGTGAGCAGTTCTTC. This sequence encodes CASSQGTGGGREQFF.

There are a few counts of this clonotype. The chain employs TRBV7-9 and TRBJ2-4; 7 positions agree with TRBD1. Germline V gene sequence: CDR1 SEHNR, CDR2 FQNEAQ (reference sequence). The CDR3 is 15 residues long. V was pared by 5 bases and J by 7 bases, with 11 bases of the junction left unmatched. The CDR3 sequence: CASSGDSLQENIQYF. CDR3 DNA: TGTGCCAGCAGCGGGGACAGCCTCCAAGAGAACATTCAGTACTTC. The variable domain in full, completed from reference TRBV7-9 and TRBJ2-4, reads DTGVSQNPRHKITKRGQNVTFRCDPISEHNRLYWYRQTLGQGPEFLTYFQNEAQLEKSRLLSDRFSAERPKGSFSTLEIQRTEQGDSAMYLCASSGDSLQENIQYFGAGTRLSVL.

This clonotype was seen at least ten times. The J gene is TRBJ2-1, the V gene TRBV24-1; 9 bases agree with TRBD2. Germline V lookup: CDR1 KGHDR, CDR2 SFDVKD. This CDR3 is 18 amino acids long. The V and J ends lost 3 bases and 3 bases, in that order; junction bases with no gene match: 11. CDR3 in amino acids: CATSDPRVGSGSYNEQFF. The CDR3 nucleotides read TGTGCCACCAGTGATCCCAGGGTCGGTAGCGGGAGCTACAATGAGCAGTTCTTC.

This clonotype has a handful of counts. The rearrangement joins TRBV6-5 to TRBJ2-3; 12 bases fit TRBD2. CDR1 and CDR2 (germline): MNHEY, SVGAGI. This CDR3 spans 16 amino acids. V lost 6 bases, J lost 4 bases, and 8 bases stayed unmatched. The CDR3 DNA reads TGTGCCAGCAGCCCCCCGACTAGCGGGAGCCCAGATACGCAGTATTTT. Translated, it gives CASSPPTSGSPDTQYF.

Of note for this clonotype: One junction end does not reproduce the germline sequence, and a read error may be involved. The genes are TRBV7-9 and TRBJ2-1; TRBD1 matches 9 bases. The CDR3 covers 20 residues. Per germline, CDR1 SEHNR and CDR2 FQNEAQ (reference sequence). Here the CDR3 reads CTSSHAEGQGWSRKYNEQFF. The DNA of the CDR3 is TGTACCAGCAGCCACGCGGAGGGACAGGGTTGGTCCCGCAAATACAATGAGCAGTTCTTC. Full variable domain (remainder filled in from reference TRBV7-9 and TRBJ2-1): DTGVSQNPRHKITKRGQNVTFRCDPISEHNRLYWYRQTLGQGPEFLTYFQNEAQLEKSRLLSDRFSAERPKGSFSTLEIQRTEQGDSAMYLCTSSHAEGQGWSRKYNEQFFGPGTRLTVL.

The sample holds many counts of this clonotype. The chain carries TRBV7-3 and TRBJ2-5; D remains ambiguous. Germline loops: CDR1 SGHTA, CDR2 FQGTGA. This CDR3 comprises 13 residues. V was pared by 1 base and J by 5 bases, with 8 bases between. The CDR3 sequence: CASSLNPVETQYF. In nucleotides, the CDR3 is TGTGCCAGCAGCTTAAACCCGGTGGAGACCCAGTACTTC.

Concerning this clonotype: This may stem from a read error, because a much larger clone lies one nucleotide away. The chain joins TRBV15 to TRBJ1-3; D remains ambiguous. CDR3 length: 13 residues. Looked up from germline, CDR1 is LNHNV and CDR2 is YYDKDF (reference sequence). In DNA, the CDR3 is TGTGCCACCAGCAGAGATCTAGGAAACACCAAATATTTT. It yields the protein CATSRDLGNTKYF.

Only a few counts were recorded for this clonotype. This chain joins TRBV6-5 and TRBJ2-7; 8 positions agree with TRBD2. The junction had 8 bases not matched to a gene; V was cut back by 0 bases and J by 4 bases. The CDR3 has 16 amino acids. Germline CDR1 is MNHEY and CDR2 is SVGAGI. This CDR3 is CASSYSTSGGTYEQYF. The CDR3 DNA reads TGTGCCAGCAGTTACTCGACGAGCGGGGGAACTTACGAGCAGTACTTC.

The chain joins TRBV18 to TRBJ1-1, with a weak D call TRBD1 (6 bases). Germline-derived CDR1 and CDR2 are KGHSH and LQKENI. This CDR3 spans 15 amino acids. V was pared by 3 bases and J by 1 base, with 12 bases between. The CDR3 here is CASSPKQGENTEAFF. CDR3 nucleotide sequence: TGTGCCAGCTCACCCAAACAGGGAGAGAACACTGAAGCTTTCTTT.

This clonotype has just a few counts. The chain uses TRBV12-5 and TRBJ2-2, with D possibly TRBD2 on 6 matching bases. Looked up from germline, CDR1 is LGHNT and CDR2 is FRNRAP. This CDR3 comprises 15 residues. The ends were cut back, 8 bases at V and 1 base at J, with 14 bases in the middle. The CDR3: CASTTSLGNTGELFF. CDR3 DNA: TGTGCTAGTACAACTAGCCTGGGGAACACCGGGGAGCTGTTTTTT.

CDR3: CASLGGVPNQPQHF. The CDR3 DNA reads as TGTGCCAGCCTCGGGGGGGTCCCCAATCAGCCCCAGCATTTT. The chain uses TRBV12-3 or TRBV12-4 and TRBJ1-5; TRBD1 might be the D (5 bases). V dropped 8 bases and J dropped 3 bases, with 14 bases sitting between them. The CDR3 runs to 14 residues.

The V and J genes are TRBV6-5 and TRBJ2-5; 13 bases fit TRBD2. The assigned J gene may be wrong: the sequence end matches TRBJ2-7 better. Germline CDR1 and CDR2: MNHEY and SVGAGI. The CDR3 spans 15 residues. The CDR3 protein is CASRSRLAGGGEQYF. DNA for the CDR3: TGTGCCAGCAGGTCACGACTAGCGGGAGGTGGCGAGCAGTACTTC.

V and J are TRBV7-6 and TRBJ2-1; D gene uncertain. The CDR3 covers 13 residues. V shed 5 bases and J shed 5 bases, with 10 bases lying between them. Germline values: CDR1 SGHVS, CDR2 FNYEAQ. The CDR3 coding sequence is TGTGCCAGCAGCACCGGAAGCGACAATGAGCAGTTCTTC. Translated, it gives CASSTGSDNEQFF.

Comments on this clonotype: A much larger clonotype is one base distant, so this may be a read error. This chain links TRBV6-6 with TRBJ2-5; 11 bases are shared with TRBD2. The DNA end favors TRBJ2-7, so the J call may be wrong. The CDR3 has 16 amino acids. The germline gives CDR1 MNHNY, CDR2 SVGAGI (reference sequence). The CDR3 reads CANSYVVTSGVYEQYF. The CDR3 nucleotides read TGTGCCAACAGTTACGTGGTGACTAGCGGGGTATACGAGCAGTACTTC.